This T cell receptor beta chain was profiled in a study of shared clonotypes between healthy human individuals. Across the whole study: Contributing individuals were two females and three males aged 18 to 49.

This clone was observed a handful of times. Every subset's genomic DNA went evenly onto several immunoSEQ plates. Clones were read by immunoSEQ multiplex PCR, and TCRdb kept only the in-frame ones, dropping some. The sample has about 490,000 clones; roughly four fifths are singletons. The CDR3 covers 14 residues. Germline V lookup: CDR1 SGHNT, CDR2 YYREEE (reference sequence). Trimming took 2 bases from V and 0 from J, leaving 9 bases between them. The TCR originated in a woman aged 40 to 50 in good health. Some clones in this sample may be carry-over from other donors' samples. The chain employs TRBV5-4 and TRBJ2-7; D possibly corresponds to TRBD1 (6 bases). The sequencing sample was made of PBMCs. DNA of the CDR3: TGTGCCAGCAGCTTAGGGGGTGACTCCTACGAGCAGTACTTC. It translates to CASSLGGDSYEQYF.